This TCR beta chain stems from a study of cytomegalovirus exposure and HLA in healthy donors. For the study at large: The study placed 80% to 90% of its 398 genotyped donors in the Caucasian-associated ancestry cluster.

This clone was observed a few times. Its antigen is undetermined. Study-level points and caveats: Across donors, sequencing depth was assumed by presence/absence analyses to be roughly uniform.

The germline V gene encodes CDR1 MNHNS and CDR2 SASEGT. The CDR3 extends over 15 amino acids. The ends lost 6 bases at V and 6 bases at J; junction bases unmatched: 12. PCR involved 60 Vbeta and 13 Jbeta primers. The assay was immunoSEQ multiplex PCR, and TCRdb's table has in-frame clones only and misses some. The data hold about 180,000 clones, with about three quarters observed a single time. The sequence came from a man younger than 35 in good health and CMV-seronegative. The rearrangement links TRBV6-1 to TRBJ1-2; 8 bases fit TRBD1. The sequenced material came from PBMCs. This CDR3 reads CASRMTGVMSHGYTF. The CDR3 nucleotides read TGTGCCAGCAGGATGACAGGGGTGATGTCGCATGGCTACACCTTC.